This T cell receptor beta chain was captured by sequencing in a study of blood T cell repertoires in COVID-19. Study-level information: Material from acute and convalescent COVID-19 was sourced from the United States, Italy and Spain. T cells, B-cell-depleted T cells, or PBMCs supplied cDNA or gDNA.

The CDR3 extends over 12 amino acids. Source study methods: How many nucleated cells were present was estimated from reference gene primer amplification. The method was immunoSEQ multiplex PCR; TCRdb's version includes in-frame clones alone and lacks a portion of them. For V, J and clone size, that table is used; D and trimming come from the DNA. The sample includes 72,000 or so clones, around 83% of them seen just once. The chain joins TRBV21-1 to TRBJ2-7; TRBD1, the table's D call, was not compared with the DNA. TRBV21-1 represents a pseudogene. The sequencing input was peripheral blood. The receptor comes from an elderly woman with active or convalescent COVID-19. The CDR3 DNA is TGTGCCAGCGGGACAGTCTCCTACGAGCAGTACTTC. As protein: CASGTVSYEQYF.